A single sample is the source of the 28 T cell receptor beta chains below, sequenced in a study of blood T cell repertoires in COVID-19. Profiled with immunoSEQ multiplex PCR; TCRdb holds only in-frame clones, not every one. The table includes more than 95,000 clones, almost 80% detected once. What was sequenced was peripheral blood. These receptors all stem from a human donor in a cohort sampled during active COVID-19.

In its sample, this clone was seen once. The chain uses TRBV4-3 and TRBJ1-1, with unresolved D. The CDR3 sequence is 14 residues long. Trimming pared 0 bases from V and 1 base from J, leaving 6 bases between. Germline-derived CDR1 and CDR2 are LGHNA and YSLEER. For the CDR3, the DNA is TGCGCCAGCAGCCAAGATACGGGGAACACTGAAGCTTTCTTT. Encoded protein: CASSQDTGNTEAFF.

As DNA, the CDR3 is TGTGCCATCAGTAGGGGACAGGGGGCTACTAGCACAGATACGCAGTATTTT. This encodes CAISRGQGATSTDTQYF. The chain employs TRBV10-3 and TRBJ2-3; 12 positions match TRBD1. V dropped 5 bases and J dropped 0; count of bases not matched to a gene: 6. Germline values: CDR1 ENHRY, CDR2 SYGVKD. CDR3 length: 17 amino acids.

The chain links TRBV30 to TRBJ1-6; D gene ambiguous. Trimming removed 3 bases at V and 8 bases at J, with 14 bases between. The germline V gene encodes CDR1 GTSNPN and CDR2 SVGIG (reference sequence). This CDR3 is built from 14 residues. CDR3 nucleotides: TGTGCCTGGAGGGGCAGACGAGAACATTCACCCCTCCACTTT. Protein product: CAWRGRREHSPLHF.

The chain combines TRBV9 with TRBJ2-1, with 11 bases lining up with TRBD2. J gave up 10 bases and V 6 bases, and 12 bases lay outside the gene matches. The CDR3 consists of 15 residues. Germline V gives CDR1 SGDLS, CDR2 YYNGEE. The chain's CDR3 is CASTQGTSGEGEQFF. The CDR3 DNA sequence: TGTGCCAGCACCCAGGGGACTAGCGGCGAGGGGGAGCAGTTCTTC.

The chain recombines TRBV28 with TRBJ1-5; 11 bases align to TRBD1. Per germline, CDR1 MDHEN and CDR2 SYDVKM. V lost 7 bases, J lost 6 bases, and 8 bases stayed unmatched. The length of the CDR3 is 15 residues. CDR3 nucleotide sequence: TGTGCCAGCACCTCGGACAGGGGGCTTCCTCAGCCCCAGCATTTT. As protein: CASTSDRGLPQPQHF.

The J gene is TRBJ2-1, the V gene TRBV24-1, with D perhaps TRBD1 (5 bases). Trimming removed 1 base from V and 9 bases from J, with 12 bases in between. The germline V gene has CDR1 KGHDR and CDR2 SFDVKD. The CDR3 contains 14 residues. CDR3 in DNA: TGTGCCACCAGTGATTTTCTTGGGGCAAGTGAGCAGTTCTTC. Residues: CATSDFLGASEQFF.

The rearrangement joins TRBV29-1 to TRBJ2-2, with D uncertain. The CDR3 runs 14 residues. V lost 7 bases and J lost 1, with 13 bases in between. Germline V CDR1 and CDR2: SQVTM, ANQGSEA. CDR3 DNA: TGCAGCGCAGACATCGTGGAGAACACCGGGGAGCTGTTTTTT. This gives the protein CSADIVENTGELFF.

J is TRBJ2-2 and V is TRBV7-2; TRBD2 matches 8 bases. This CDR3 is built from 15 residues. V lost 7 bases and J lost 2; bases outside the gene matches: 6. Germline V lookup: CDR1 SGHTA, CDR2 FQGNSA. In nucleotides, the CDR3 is TGTGCCAGCATTGCGGGGGGCCTCAACACCGGGGAGCTGTTTTTT. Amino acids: CASIAGGLNTGELFF.

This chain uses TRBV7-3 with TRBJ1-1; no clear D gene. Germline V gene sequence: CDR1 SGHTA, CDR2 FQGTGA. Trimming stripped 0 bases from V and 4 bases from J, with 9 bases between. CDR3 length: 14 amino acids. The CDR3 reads CASSLTIRGTEAFF. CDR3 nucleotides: TGTGCCAGCAGCTTAACAATCAGAGGCACTGAAGCTTTCTTT.

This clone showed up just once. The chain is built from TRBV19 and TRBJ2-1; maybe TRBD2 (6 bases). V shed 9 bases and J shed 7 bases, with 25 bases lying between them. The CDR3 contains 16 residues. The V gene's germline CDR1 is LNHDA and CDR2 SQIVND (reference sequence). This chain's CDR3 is CASTRRGGTFSNEQFF. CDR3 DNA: TGTGCCAGCACCCGTCGAGGAGGGACCTTTTCTAATGAGCAGTTCTTC.

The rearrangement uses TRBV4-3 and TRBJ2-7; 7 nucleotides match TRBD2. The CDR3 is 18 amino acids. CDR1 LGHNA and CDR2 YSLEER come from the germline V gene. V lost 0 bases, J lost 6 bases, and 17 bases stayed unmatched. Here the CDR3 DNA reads TGCGCCAGCAGCCAAGATGGGGTCCGGTCGCGGGGGTCAGTCGAGCAGTACTTC. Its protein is CASSQDGVRSRGSVEQYF.

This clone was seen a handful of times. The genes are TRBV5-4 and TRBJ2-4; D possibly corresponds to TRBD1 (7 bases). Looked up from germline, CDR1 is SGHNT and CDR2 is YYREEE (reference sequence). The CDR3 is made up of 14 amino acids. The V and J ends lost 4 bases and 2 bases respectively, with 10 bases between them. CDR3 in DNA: TGTGCCAGCAGCGCAGGGGGGACCAAAAACATTCAGTACTTC. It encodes CASSAGGTKNIQYF. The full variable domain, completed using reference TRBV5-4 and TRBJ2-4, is ETGVTQSPTHLIKTRGQQVTLRCSSQSGHNTVSWYQQALGQGPQFIFQYYREEENGRGNFPPRFSGLQFPNYSSELNVNALELDDSALYLCASSAGGTKNIQYFGAGTRLSVL.

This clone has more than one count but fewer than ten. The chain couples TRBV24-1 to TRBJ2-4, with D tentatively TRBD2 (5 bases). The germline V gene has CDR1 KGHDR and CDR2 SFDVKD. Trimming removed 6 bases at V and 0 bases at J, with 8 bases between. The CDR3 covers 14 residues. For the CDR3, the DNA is TGTGCCACCAGTAGCGGAATAGCCAAAAACATTCAGTACTTC. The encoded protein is CATSSGIAKNIQYF.

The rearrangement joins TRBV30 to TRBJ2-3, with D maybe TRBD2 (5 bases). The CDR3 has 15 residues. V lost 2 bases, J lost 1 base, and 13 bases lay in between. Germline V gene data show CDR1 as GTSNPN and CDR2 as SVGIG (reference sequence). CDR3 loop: CAWSRGSPGTDTQYF. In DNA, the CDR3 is TGTGCCTGGAGTCGCGGGTCCCCAGGCACAGATACGCAGTATTTT. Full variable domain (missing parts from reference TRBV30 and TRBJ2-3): SQTIHQWPATLVQPVGSPLSLECTVEGTSNPNLYWYRQAAGRGLQLLFYSVGIGQISSEVPQNLSASRPQDRQFILSSKKLLLSDSGFYLCAWSRGSPGTDTQYFGPGTRLTVL.

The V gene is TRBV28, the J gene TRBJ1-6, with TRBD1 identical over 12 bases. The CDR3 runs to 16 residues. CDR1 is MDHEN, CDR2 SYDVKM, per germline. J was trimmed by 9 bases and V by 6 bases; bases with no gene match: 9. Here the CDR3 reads CASRNPGQGAGSPLHF. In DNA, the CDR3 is TGTGCCAGCAGAAACCCGGGACAGGGGGCTGGTTCACCCCTCCACTTT.

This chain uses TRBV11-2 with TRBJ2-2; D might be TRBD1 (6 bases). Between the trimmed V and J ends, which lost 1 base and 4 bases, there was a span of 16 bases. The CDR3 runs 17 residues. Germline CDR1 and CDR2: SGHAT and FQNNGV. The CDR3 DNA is TGTGCCAGCAGCTTAGTCCCCAGGGGCAGAGGCACCGGGGAGCTGTTTTTT. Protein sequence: CASSLVPRGRGTGELFF. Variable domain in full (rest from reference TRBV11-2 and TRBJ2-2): EAGVAQSPRYKIIEKRQSVAFWCNPISGHATLYWYQQILGQGPKLLIQFQNNGVVDDSQLPKDRFSAERLKGVDSTLKIQPAKLEDSAVYLCASSLVPRGRGTGELFFGEGSRLTVL.

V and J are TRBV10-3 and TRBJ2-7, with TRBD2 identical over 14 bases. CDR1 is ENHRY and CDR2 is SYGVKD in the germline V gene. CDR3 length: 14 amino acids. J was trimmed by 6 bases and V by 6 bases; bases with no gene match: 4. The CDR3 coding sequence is TGTGCCATCAGGCCGGGACTAGCGGGAGCCGAGCAGTACTTC. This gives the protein CAIRPGLAGAEQYF.

CDR3 sequence: CASSQGLAGVNNEQFF. DNA for the CDR3: TGCGCCAGCAGCCAAGGCCTAGCGGGGGTGAACAATGAGCAGTTCTTC. The chain links TRBV4-3 to TRBJ2-1; 10 bases are shared with TRBD2. CDR1 and CDR2 from the germline V gene are LGHNA and YSLEER. This CDR3 comprises 16 residues. Trimming cost V 1 base and J 5 bases; bases outside gene matches: 5.

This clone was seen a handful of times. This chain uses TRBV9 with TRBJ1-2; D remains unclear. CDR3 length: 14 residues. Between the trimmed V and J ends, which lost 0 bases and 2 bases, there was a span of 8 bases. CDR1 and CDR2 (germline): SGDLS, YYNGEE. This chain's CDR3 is CASSVASRNYGYTF. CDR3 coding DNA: TGTGCCAGCAGCGTAGCGAGCCGGAACTATGGCTACACCTTC. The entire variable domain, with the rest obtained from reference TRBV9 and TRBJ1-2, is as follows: DSGVTQTPKHLITATGQRVTLRCSPRSGDLSVYWYQQSLDQGLQFLIQYYNGEERAKGNILERFSAQQFPDLHSELNLSSLELGDSALYFCASSVASRNYGYTFGSGTRLTVV.

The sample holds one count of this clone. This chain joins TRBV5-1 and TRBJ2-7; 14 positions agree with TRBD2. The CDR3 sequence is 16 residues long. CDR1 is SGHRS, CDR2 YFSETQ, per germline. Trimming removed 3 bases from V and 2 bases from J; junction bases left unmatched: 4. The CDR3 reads CASSSRTSGRPYEQYF. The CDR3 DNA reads TGCGCCAGCAGCTCTAGGACTAGCGGGAGGCCCTACGAGCAGTACTTC.

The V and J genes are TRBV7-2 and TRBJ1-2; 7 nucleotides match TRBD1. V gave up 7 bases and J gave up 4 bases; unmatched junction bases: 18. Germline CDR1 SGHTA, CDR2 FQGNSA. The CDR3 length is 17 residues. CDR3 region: CASTRQGGEAGAYGYTF. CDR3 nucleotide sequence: TGTGCCAGCACCCGACAGGGCGGGGAGGCAGGGGCCTATGGCTACACCTTC.

CDR3 residues: CASSLGGFGRGETQYF. The CDR3, as DNA: TGTGCCAGCAGCTTGGGGGGCTTTGGCCGTGGGGAGACCCAGTACTTC. This sequence joins TRBV5-6 and TRBJ2-5, with TRBD1 as a possible D gene (5 bases). The CDR3 totals 16 residues. The V end lost 0 bases, the J end lost 5 bases, and 17 bases lay between the germline ends. Germline CDR1 SGHDT, CDR2 YYEEEE. Full variable domain (missing parts from reference TRBV5-6 and TRBJ2-5): DAGVTQSPTHLIKTRGQQVTLRCSPKSGHDTVSWYQQALGQGPQFIFQYYEEEERQRGNFPDRFSGHQFPNYSSELNVNALLLGDSALYLCASSLGGFGRGETQYFGPGTRLLVL.

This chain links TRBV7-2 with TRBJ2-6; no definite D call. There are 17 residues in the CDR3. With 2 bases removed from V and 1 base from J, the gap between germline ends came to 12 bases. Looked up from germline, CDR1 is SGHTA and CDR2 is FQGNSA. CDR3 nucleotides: TGTGCCAGCAGCTTACAGGCAGGCTCATCTGGGGCCAACGTCCTGACTTTC. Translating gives CASSLQAGSSGANVLTF.

This CDR3 is CASRTGGSNGGELFF. The CDR3 nucleotides read TGTGCCAGTCGGACAGGGGGCTCGAATGGCGGGGAGCTGTTTTTT. This chain connects TRBV19 to TRBJ2-2, with 11 bases fitting TRBD1. Looked up from germline, CDR1 is LNHDA and CDR2 is SQIVND (reference sequence). The CDR3 is 15 residues long. The ends lost 8 bases at V and 7 bases at J; junction bases unmatched: 9. The variable domain in full, with the rest retrieved from reference TRBV19 and TRBJ2-2, is DGGITQSPKYLFRKEGQNVTLSCEQNLNHDAMYWYRQDPGQGLRLIYYSQIVNDFQKGDIAEGYSVSREKKESFPLTVTSAQKNPTAFYLCASRTGGSNGGELFFGEGSRLTVL.

CDR3 loop: CASSRGGTEAFF. CDR3 nucleotide sequence: TGTGCCAGCAGCCGGGGTGGGACTGAAGCTTTCTTT. The V call is TRBV5-4, the J call TRBJ1-1; no clear D gene. Germline V gene lookup returns CDR1 SGHNT and CDR2 YYREEE (reference sequence). The length of the CDR3 is 12 residues. The V and J ends lost 4 bases and 5 bases respectively, with 9 bases between them. Full variable domain (remainder filled in from reference TRBV5-4 and TRBJ1-1): ETGVTQSPTHLIKTRGQQVTLRCSSQSGHNTVSWYQQALGQGPQFIFQYYREEENGRGNFPPRFSGLQFPNYSSELNVNALELDDSALYLCASSRGGTEAFFGQGTRLTVV.

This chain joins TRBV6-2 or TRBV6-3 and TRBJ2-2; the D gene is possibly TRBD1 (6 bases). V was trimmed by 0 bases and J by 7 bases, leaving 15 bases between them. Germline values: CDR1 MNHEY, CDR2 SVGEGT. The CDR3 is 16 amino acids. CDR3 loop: CASSYSPGALVGELFF. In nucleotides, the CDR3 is TGTGCCAGCAGTTACTCGCCAGGGGCCCTAGTCGGGGAGCTGTTTTTT.

Here the CDR3 DNA reads TGTGCCAGCAGCTTGGAGGGACTAGCGGGAGATACGCAGTATTTT. Encoded protein: CASSLEGLAGDTQYF. The rearrangement uses TRBV7-2 and TRBJ2-3; 12 nucleotides agree with TRBD2. Germline CDR1 and CDR2: SGHTA and FQGNSA. J lost 5 bases, V lost 3 bases, and 3 bases had no gene match. The CDR3 length is 15 residues.

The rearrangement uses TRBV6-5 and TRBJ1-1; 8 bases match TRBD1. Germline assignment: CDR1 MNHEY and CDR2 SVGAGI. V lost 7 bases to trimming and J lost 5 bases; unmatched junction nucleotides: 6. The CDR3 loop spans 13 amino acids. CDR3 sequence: CASTRDRRTEAFF. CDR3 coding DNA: TGTGCCAGCACCCGGGACAGGCGGACTGAAGCTTTCTTT.